Listed below are T cell receptor beta chains from one sample, sequenced in a study of shared clonotypes between healthy human individuals. TCRdb's table, derived via immunoSEQ multiplex PCR, lists solely in-frame clones and lacks some. The sample includes roughly 2,300,000 clones, less than 95% of them seen just once. Sequenced material: naive CD4+ T cells from PBMCs. The receptor source for this set is a man between 18 and 29 years old in good health. Some clones in this sample may be carry-over from other donors' samples. Both conserved end residues are part of each CDR3. The order of the fields is clone size, V gene, J gene, D gene, CDR3 DNA, CDR3 protein. A D gene is named only where the DNA matches it firmly. The size field is filled for only some rows; it gives once, few, many or a size class.

clone size: .
V gene: TRBV11-2
J gene: TRBJ1-1
D gene: TRBD1
CDR3 DNA: TGTGCCAGCAGCCCCAGACAGGGGGGGTGGAACACTGAAGCTTTCTTT
CDR3 protein: CASSPRQGGWNTEAFF

clone size: .
V gene: TRBV5-1
J gene: TRBJ2-2
D gene: TRBD2
CDR3 DNA: TGCGCCAGCAGCCCGGGACTAGCGGGACTACCCACCGGGGAGCTGTTTTTT
CDR3 protein: CASSPGLAGLPTGELFF

clone size: .
V gene: TRBV28
J gene: TRBJ2-6
D gene: .
CDR3 DNA: TGTGCCAGCAGTTTAAGGGGGGCAGCAGTCCTGACTTTC
CDR3 protein: CASSLRGAAVLTF

clone size: .
V gene: TRBV12-5
J gene: TRBJ1-1
D gene: .
CDR3 DNA: TGTGCTAGTGGTTTGGCTGGGAAGGTTCAGTGGGGCCTCACTGAAGCTTTCTTT
CDR3 protein: CASGLAGKVQWGLTEAFF

clone size: .
V gene: TRBV6-5
J gene: TRBJ2-3
D gene: .
CDR3 DNA: TGTGCCAGCACCGATGGGGTACTCGCGTATTTT
CDR3 protein: CASTDGVLAYF

clone size: .
V gene: TRBV7-3
J gene: TRBJ2-2
D gene: TRBD1
CDR3 DNA: TGTGCCAGCAGAGGGGGCGACAACACCGGGGAGCTGTTTTTT
CDR3 protein: CASRGGDNTGELFF

clone size: .
V gene: TRBV5-1
J gene: TRBJ1-4
D gene: TRBD1
CDR3 DNA: TGCGCCAGCAGCCTATTCCCCCCAGGGGGCGGTGAAAAACTGTTTTTT
CDR3 protein: CASSLFPPGGGEKLFF

clone size: .
V gene: TRBV6-1
J gene: TRBJ2-1
D gene: .
CDR3 DNA: TGTGCCAGCAGTTGGACCACACTTGGTGAGCAGTTCTTC
CDR3 protein: CASSWTTLGEQFF

clone size: .
V gene: TRBV5-6
J gene: TRBJ2-3
D gene: TRBD2
CDR3 DNA: TGTGCCAGCAGCGGACTAGCGGGAGTTAGAGATACGCAGTATTTT
CDR3 protein: CASSGLAGVRDTQYF

clone size: .
V gene: TRBV6-1
J gene: TRBJ1-3
D gene: .
CDR3 DNA: TGTGCCAGCACGCTGCGGAACTCTGGAAACACCATATATTTT
CDR3 protein: CASTLRNSGNTIYF

clone size: .
V gene: TRBV19
J gene: TRBJ1-5
D gene: TRBD1
CDR3 DNA: TGTGCCAGTAGTATCCTGGGACAGAATCAGCCCCAGCATTTT
CDR3 protein: CASSILGQNQPQHF

clone size: .
V gene: TRBV15
J gene: TRBJ2-7
D gene: .
CDR3 DNA: TGTGCCACCAGCAGAGAGGGGTTGTCCTACGAGCAGTACTTC
CDR3 protein: CATSREGLSYEQYF

clone size: .
V gene: TRBV9
J gene: TRBJ2-1
D gene: .
CDR3 DNA: TGTGCCAGCAGCGTAGAAGACAATGAGCAGTTCTTC
CDR3 protein: CASSVEDNEQFF

clone size: .
V gene: TRBV7-3
J gene: TRBJ2-1
D gene: TRBD1
CDR3 DNA: TGTGCCAGCAGCTTAAGATCGGGGACAGGGGCCTACAATGAGCAGTTCTTC
CDR3 protein: CASSLRSGTGAYNEQFF

clone size: once
V gene: TRBV28
J gene: TRBJ2-7
D gene: .
CDR3 DNA: TGTGCCAGCAGTTTACGGCAGAACTACGAGCAGTACTTC
CDR3 protein: CASSLRQNYEQYF

clone size: few
V gene: TRBV28
J gene: TRBJ1-2
D gene: TRBD1
CDR3 DNA: TGTGCCAGCAGTTCCGGACAGGCAAGGGGCTATGGCTACACCTTC
CDR3 protein: CASSSGQARGYGYTF

clone size: once
V gene: TRBV4-3
J gene: TRBJ1-1
D gene: TRBD1
CDR3 DNA: TGCGCCAGCAGCCAAGATAACAGGGGGAACACTGAAGCTTTCTTT
CDR3 protein: CASSQDNRGNTEAFF

clone size: .
V gene: TRBV6-1
J gene: TRBJ2-7
D gene: .
CDR3 DNA: TGTGCCAGCAGTGAAGAGGGCAGAGGGATCGAGCAGTACTTC
CDR3 protein: CASSEEGRGIEQYF

clone size: .
V gene: TRBV5-1
J gene: TRBJ1-2
D gene: TRBD1
CDR3 DNA: TGCGCCAGCAGCTTCTTACAGGGGGGACATGGCTACACCTTC
CDR3 protein: CASSFLQGGHGYTF

clone size: .
V gene: TRBV19
J gene: TRBJ1-1
D gene: .
CDR3 DNA: TGTGCCAGTAGTATAGTAAGGAGTGCTGAAGCTTTCTTT
CDR3 protein: CASSIVRSAEAFF

clone size: .
V gene: TRBV5-1
J gene: TRBJ2-7
D gene: TRBD2
CDR3 DNA: TGCGCCAGCAGCTTTCTGACGGGAGGAACCTACGAGCAGTACTTC
CDR3 protein: CASSFLTGGTYEQYF

clone size: .
V gene: TRBV18
J gene: TRBJ2-5
D gene: .
CDR3 DNA: TGTGCCAGCGCTACAGTCAGCCAAGAGACCCAGTACTTC
CDR3 protein: CASATVSQETQYF

clone size: .
V gene: TRBV6-1
J gene: TRBJ1-1
D gene: TRBD1
CDR3 DNA: TGTGCCAGCAGGGTTTCTGACAGGGCCGAAGCTTTCTTT
CDR3 protein: CASRVSDRAEAFF

clone size: .
V gene: TRBV5-1
J gene: TRBJ2-7
D gene: .
CDR3 DNA: TGCGCCAGCAGCTTTGACGGAGCCTACGAGCAGTACTTC
CDR3 protein: CASSFDGAYEQYF

clone size: .
V gene: TRBV28
J gene: TRBJ2-2
D gene: .
CDR3 DNA: TGTGCCAGCACGACAAACCTGAACACCGGGGAGCTGTTTTTT
CDR3 protein: CASTTNLNTGELFF